What follows describes a single T cell receptor (beta chain). Its specific antigen is unknown. Per-base quality was not reported, and no clone a single base away is much larger than it. This record comes from a study of control samples from healthy donors and cancer patients (dated by TCRdb to 2019 to 2021). The CDR3 spans 15 residues, from the cysteine through the phenylalanine. The DNA shown is the 45-base CDR3, in frame from base 1. The library was made by the immunoSEQ multiplex PCR assay. Sourced from immuneACCESS, this table was stored by TCRdb with only in-frame sequences that have V and J called. A share of the clones is absent; for the studies checked, an unresolved V gene accounts for under half, and the remainder has no known explanation. The table for this sample lists about 120,000 clones; roughly 90% of them were counted only once. The ten biggest clones cover 30% to 40% of the sample.

Specimen: blood. The sequence was collected from a man aged 50-59 years in good health. In this chain, TRBV21-1 is recombined with TRBJ1-1; the table assigns TRBD1, which was not confirmed against the DNA. TRBV21-1 is listed as a pseudogene. The DNA sequence is TGTGCCAGCACCCGGACAGGGGGCTCCGACACTGAAGCTTTCTTT. It translates as CASTRTGGSDTEAFF.